These T cell receptor beta chains were read from a single sample in a study of blood T cell repertoires in COVID-19. Assay: immunoSEQ multiplex PCR; the TCRdb copy retains only in-frame clones and omits some. The sample includes about 98,000 clones, 92% of them seen just once. Material for sequencing was peripheral blood. The receptors come from a woman aged 50 to 60 with COVID-19, enrolled during active disease. CDR3s include the opening cysteine and the closing phenylalanine or tryptophan. Each record gives: J gene, V gene, CDR3 protein.

j_gene: TRBJ1-5
v_gene: TRBV2
CDR3aa: CASKGDQPQHF

j_gene: TRBJ2-5
v_gene: TRBV24-1
CDR3aa: CATSLRGETQYF

j_gene: TRBJ1-6
v_gene: TRBV6-2/TRBV6-3
CDR3aa: CASSPVGSSYNSPLHF

j_gene: TRBJ1-5
v_gene: TRBV19
CDR3aa: CASLDGSGAGYSNQPQHF

j_gene: TRBJ1-2
v_gene: TRBV30
CDR3aa: CAWSGGLHYGYTF

j_gene: TRBJ1-1
v_gene: TRBV11-3
CDR3aa: CASSSRVGSEAFF

j_gene: TRBJ2-3
v_gene: TRBV11-3
CDR3aa: CASSLSSGVGTQYF

j_gene: TRBJ2-7
v_gene: TRBV3-1/TRBV3-2
CDR3aa: CASSLGGYEQYF

j_gene: TRBJ1-1
v_gene: TRBV12-3/TRBV12-4
CDR3aa: CASRRGGRPEAFF

j_gene: TRBJ2-1
v_gene: TRBV5-3
CDR3aa: CARSYGTSGGLSSYNEQFF

j_gene: TRBJ1-1
v_gene: TRBV30
CDR3aa: CAWSPRGPLNTEAFF

j_gene: TRBJ1-1
v_gene: TRBV11-1
CDR3aa: CASNRNTEAFF

j_gene: TRBJ2-7
v_gene: TRBV14
CDR3aa: CASSQGDSPDTNYEQYF

j_gene: TRBJ1-5
v_gene: TRBV7-8
CDR3aa: CASSLGQGNQPQHF

j_gene: TRBJ1-4
v_gene: TRBV11-2
CDR3aa: CASSLRGGEKLFF

j_gene: TRBJ1-1
v_gene: TRBV25-1
CDR3aa: CASSESNRLNTEAFF

j_gene: TRBJ1-2
v_gene: TRBV2
CDR3aa: CASTEGGYTF